The sequence of this T cell receptor beta chain was determined in a study of T cells in women clearing cervical HPV infection. Study-wide context: Case blood drawn at lesion detection; control blood after infection cleared. HLA type could not be excluded as a confounder.

The protocol was immunoSEQ multiplex PCR, while the TCRdb copy is restricted to in-frame clones and leaves out a portion. The table lists tens of thousands of clones. Sample: blood buffy coat. The source is a woman between 18 and 70 years old with a cervical HPV16 infection that either progressed to CIN3+ or cleared (not recorded which).

The CDR3 loop reads CASSPGQGAYNEQFF. Incomplete CDR3 DNA: TGTGCCAGCAGTCCCGGACAGGGGGCTTACAATGAG. The chain is built from TRBV2 and TRBJ2-1, with 11 positions matching TRBD1. The read is 3 residues too short to cover the CDR3 end, so that end is filled in from the germline J gene. Unmatched junction bases numbered 4, after V lost 5 bases and J lost 4 bases. The CDR3 runs 15 residues. Germline assignment: CDR1 SNHLY and CDR2 FYNNEI.